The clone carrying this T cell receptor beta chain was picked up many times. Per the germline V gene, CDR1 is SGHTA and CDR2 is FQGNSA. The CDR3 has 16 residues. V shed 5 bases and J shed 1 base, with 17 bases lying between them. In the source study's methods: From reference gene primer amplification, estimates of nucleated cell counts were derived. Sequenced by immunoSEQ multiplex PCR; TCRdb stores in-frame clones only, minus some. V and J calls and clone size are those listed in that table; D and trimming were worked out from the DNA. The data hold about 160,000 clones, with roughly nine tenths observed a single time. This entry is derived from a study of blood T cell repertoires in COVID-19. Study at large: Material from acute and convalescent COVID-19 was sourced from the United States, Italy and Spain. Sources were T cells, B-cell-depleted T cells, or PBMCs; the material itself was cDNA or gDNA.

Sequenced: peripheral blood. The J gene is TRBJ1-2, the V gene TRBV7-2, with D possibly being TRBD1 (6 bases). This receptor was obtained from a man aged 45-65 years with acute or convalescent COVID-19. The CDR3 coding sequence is TGTGCCAGCAGCCTCCTTTCGACAGGACGTAACTATGGCTACACCTTC. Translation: CASSLLSTGRNYGYTF.